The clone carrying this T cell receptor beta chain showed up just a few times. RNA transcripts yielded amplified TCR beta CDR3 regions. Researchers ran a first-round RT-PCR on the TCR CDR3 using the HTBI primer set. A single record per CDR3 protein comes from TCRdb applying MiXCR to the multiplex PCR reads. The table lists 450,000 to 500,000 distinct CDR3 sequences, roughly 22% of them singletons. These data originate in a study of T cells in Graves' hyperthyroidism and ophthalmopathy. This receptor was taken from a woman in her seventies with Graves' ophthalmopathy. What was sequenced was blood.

CDR3 amino acids: CASSFFRRGAYEQYF. The DNA for the CDR3 is TGTGCCAGCAGCTTTTTCCGGAGGGGGGCCTACGAGCAGTACTTC. The chain combines TRBV11-2 with TRBJ2-7, with D possibly being TRBD1 or TRBD2 (6 bases each). Germline V gene data show CDR1 as SGHAT and CDR2 as FQNNGV. CDR3 length equals 15 residues. With 3 bases removed from V and 2 bases from J, the gap between germline ends came to 14 bases.